These 3 T cell receptor beta chains came from one sample sequenced in a study of cytomegalovirus exposure and HLA in healthy donors. Primers: 60 Vbeta forward and 13 Jbeta reverse. This table comes from immunoSEQ multiplex PCR, and its TCRdb copy is limited to in-frame clones, with some not included. The table records roughly 190,000 clones, approximately 82% of them present only once. The sample taken for sequencing was PBMCs. These receptors were taken from a woman under 30 in good health and CMV-seronegative.

The chain is built from TRBV27 and TRBJ2-3; a possible D gene is TRBD1 (5 bases). The CDR3 sequence is 16 residues long. The ends were cut back, 6 bases at V and 2 bases at J, with 18 bases in the middle. Germline CDR1 reads MNHEY; CDR2 reads SMNVEV (reference sequence). The CDR3 region is CASSSDSEPPTDTQYF. CDR3 DNA sequence: TGTGCCAGCAGCTCCGACAGCGAACCACCCACAGATACGCAGTATTTT.

This clone was seen only once. The chain combines TRBV4-1 with TRBJ2-5; TRBD2 agrees at 7 bases. The germline gives CDR1 MGHRA, CDR2 YSYEKL. This CDR3 has 15 residues. V lost 1 base and J lost 0; bases outside the gene matches: 2. Here the CDR3 reads CASSQGGLYQETQYF. CDR3 nucleotide sequence: TGCGCCAGCAGCCAAGGGGGACTATACCAAGAGACCCAGTACTTC.

The sample holds a few counts of this clone. The CDR3 nucleotides read TGTGCCAGCAGTCAATATTGGACAGGGGTGAAACTGTTTTTT. As protein: CASSQYWTGVKLFF. The rearrangement links TRBV27 to TRBJ1-4; TRBD1 aligns across 9 bases. CDR1 MNHEY and CDR2 SMNVEV come from the germline V gene (reference sequence). V trimming: 5 bases; J trimming: 11 bases; junction bases outside the gene matches: 9. This CDR3 is 14 amino acids long. Drawing the rest from reference TRBV27 and TRBJ1-4, the complete variable domain is EAQVTQNPRYLITVTGKKLTVTCSQNMNHEYMSWYRQDPGLGLRQIYYSMNVEVTDKGDVPEGYKVSRKEKRNFPLILESPSPNQTSLYFCASSQYWTGVKLFFGSGTQLSVL.